This TCR beta chain was found in a study of CD8 T cells in ankylosing spondylitis. Points from the study as a whole: A motif of eight highly homologous TCR beta variants was seen as apparently characteristic of ankylosing spondylitis blood.

The CDR3 runs 15 residues. The junction had 10 bases not matched to a gene; V was cut back by 8 bases and J by 2 bases. The table lists this clonotype with a few counts. As yet, its antigen is unknown. TCRdb re-derived calls from the 5' RACE reads in MiXCR, one entry per CDR3 protein. The sample consists of some 450,000 distinct CDR3 sequences, approximately 17% of them appearing once. The origin of this receptor is a male donor with ankylosing spondylitis. The rearrangement uses TRBV12-3 or TRBV12-4 and TRBJ2-3, with 7 bases fitting TRBD2. Sample: blood, either unsorted or a sorted T cell fraction (not recorded which). The CDR3 DNA reads as TGTGCCAGCGGATTGTCGGGACTATCCACAGATACGCAGTATTTT. It specifies CASGLSGLSTDTQYF.